The rows below give T cell receptor beta chains drawn from one sample of a study of cytomegalovirus exposure and HLA in healthy donors. Sequencing was performed with immunoSEQ multiplex PCR; in TCRdb, only in-frame clones are kept and a portion is missing. The sample shows more than 95,000 clones, less than 85% of them seen only once. The sequencing sample was made of PBMCs. These receptors were obtained from a woman between 18 and 29 years old in good health and CMV-seropositive. Both conserved end residues are part of each CDR3. Fields, in order: CDR3 protein, CDR3 DNA, J gene, clone size, CDR3 length, D gene, V gene. A D gene is named only where the DNA matches it firmly. Clone size appears in some rows only: once, few, many, or a class for an expanded clone.

CDR3aa: CASSEGGLAVSGQFF
CDR3nt: TGTGCCAGCAGTGAGGGGGGACTAGCGGTCTCGGGGCAGTTCTTC
j_gene: TRBJ2-1
abundance: -
len: 15
d_gene: TRBD2
v_gene: TRBV2

CDR3aa: CASSQETEGKLFF
CDR3nt: TGTGCCAGCAGCCAGGAGACGGAGGGAAAACTGTTTTTT
j_gene: TRBJ1-4
abundance: few
len: 13
d_gene: -
v_gene: TRBV6-5

CDR3aa: CASSSRLSRTGVSNQPQHF
CDR3nt: TGTGCCAGCAGTTCCCGCCTTTCCCGGACAGGGGTTAGCAATCAGCCCCAGCATTTT
j_gene: TRBJ1-5
abundance: -
len: 19
d_gene: TRBD1
v_gene: TRBV28

CDR3aa: CASSRQRTNEKLFF
CDR3nt: TGTGCCAGCAGTCGACAGCGAACTAATGAAAAACTGTTTTTT
j_gene: TRBJ1-4
abundance: -
len: 14
d_gene: -
v_gene: TRBV28

CDR3aa: CASISGVANTIYF
CDR3nt: TGTGCCAGCATTTCAGGGGTGGCAAACACCATATATTTT
j_gene: TRBJ1-3
abundance: few
len: 13
d_gene: -
v_gene: TRBV6-6

CDR3aa: CASRGLNSDTQYF
CDR3nt: TGTGCCAGCAGGGGGCTCAATTCGGATACGCAGTATTTT
j_gene: TRBJ2-3
abundance: few
len: 13
d_gene: -
v_gene: TRBV27

CDR3aa: CASSSFTGDNQPQHF
CDR3nt: TGTGCCAGCAGTTCCTTCACAGGGGATAATCAGCCCCAGCATTTT
j_gene: TRBJ1-5
abundance: -
len: 15
d_gene: TRBD1
v_gene: TRBV27

CDR3aa: CASSWGQGDGNTIYF
CDR3nt: TGTGCCAGCAGTTGGGGACAGGGGGACGGAAACACCATATATTTT
j_gene: TRBJ1-3
abundance: -
len: 15
d_gene: TRBD1
v_gene: TRBV6-5

CDR3aa: CASTGTGGGLGTQYF
CDR3nt: TGCGCCAGCACAGGGACAGGGGGCGGCCTGGGGACCCAGTACTTC
j_gene: TRBJ2-5
abundance: -
len: 15
d_gene: TRBD1
v_gene: TRBV10-2

CDR3aa: CASSLYGGQGECGAFF
CDR3nt: TGTGCCAGCAGCTTATATGGGGGACAGGGGGAATGCGGAGCTTTCTTT
j_gene: TRBJ1-1
abundance: -
len: 16
d_gene: TRBD1
v_gene: TRBV7-9

CDR3aa: CASSYSSEAIVPQHF
CDR3nt: TGTGCCAGCAGTTATTCGTCGGAGGCCATAGTGCCCCAGCATTTT
j_gene: TRBJ1-5
abundance: -
len: 15
d_gene: -
v_gene: TRBV6-5

CDR3aa: CASSSLVGPSLSYEQYF
CDR3nt: TGTGCCAGCAGCTCCTTGGTGGGGCCGTCGCTCTCCTACGAGCAGTACTTC
j_gene: TRBJ2-7
abundance: -
len: 17
d_gene: -
v_gene: TRBV7-9

CDR3aa: CASSTGQGTGANVLTF
CDR3nt: TGTGCCAGCAGTACGGGACAGGGTACTGGGGCCAACGTCCTGACTTTC
j_gene: TRBJ2-6
abundance: -
len: 16
d_gene: TRBD1
v_gene: TRBV27

CDR3aa: CASRALNSGNTIYF
CDR3nt: TGTGCCAGCAGGGCTTTAAACTCTGGAAACACCATATATTTT
j_gene: TRBJ1-3
abundance: -
len: 14
d_gene: -
v_gene: TRBV6-1

CDR3aa: CASSLDQTGMGTEAFF
CDR3nt: TGTGCCAGCAGCTTAGATCAGACAGGGATGGGGACTGAAGCTTTCTTT
j_gene: TRBJ1-1
abundance: -
len: 16
d_gene: TRBD1
v_gene: TRBV7-6

CDR3aa: CASSYSGRGRTEAFF
CDR3nt: TGTGCCAGCAGTTACTCGGGCAGGGGTAGGACTGAAGCTTTCTTT
j_gene: TRBJ1-1
abundance: -
len: 15
d_gene: -
v_gene: TRBV6-5

CDR3aa: CASSPMAGSSRQETQYF
CDR3nt: TGTGCCAGCAGCCCCATGGCGGGGTCCTCGAGGCAGGAGACCCAGTACTTC
j_gene: TRBJ2-5
abundance: -
len: 17
d_gene: -
v_gene: TRBV9

CDR3aa: CASSSIPPASSYEQYF
CDR3nt: TGTGCCAGCAGTTCCATACCCCCAGCGTCGTCCTACGAGCAGTACTTC
j_gene: TRBJ2-7
abundance: -
len: 16
d_gene: -
v_gene: TRBV6-6

CDR3aa: CASSLGGVDYGYTF
CDR3nt: TGCGCCAGCAGCTTGGGGGGCGTGGACTATGGCTACACCTTC
j_gene: TRBJ1-2
abundance: few
len: 14
d_gene: -
v_gene: TRBV5-1

CDR3aa: CASSLGAGGGSTDTQYF
CDR3nt: TGTGCCAGCAGCCTAGGGGCGGGCGGGGGAAGCACAGATACGCAGTATTTT
j_gene: TRBJ2-3
abundance: -
len: 17
d_gene: TRBD2
v_gene: TRBV4-2

CDR3aa: CASSVLGPGLRAYEQYF
CDR3nt: TGTGCCAGCAGCGTTTTGGGGCCGGGACTACGAGCCTACGAGCAGTACTTC
j_gene: TRBJ2-7
abundance: -
len: 17
d_gene: TRBD2
v_gene: TRBV5-6

CDR3aa: CASSPIAGNPTGELFF
CDR3nt: TGCGCCAGCAGCCCGATCGCGGGAAACCCCACCGGGGAGCTGTTTTTT
j_gene: TRBJ2-2
abundance: -
len: 16
d_gene: -
v_gene: TRBV5-1

CDR3aa: CATSASGYEQYF
CDR3nt: TGTGCCACCAGCGCTAGCGGCTACGAGCAGTACTTC
j_gene: TRBJ2-7
abundance: -
len: 12
d_gene: TRBD2
v_gene: TRBV15

CDR3aa: CASRRSPGELFF
CDR3nt: TGTGCCAGCAGGAGATCCCCCGGGGAGCTGTTTTTT
j_gene: TRBJ2-2
abundance: -
len: 12
d_gene: -
v_gene: TRBV25-1

CDR3aa: CASRDREGLYNEQFF
CDR3nt: TGTGCCAGCAGGGACAGGGAGGGGTTGTACAATGAGCAGTTCTTC
j_gene: TRBJ2-1
abundance: -
len: 15
d_gene: -
v_gene: TRBV2

CDR3aa: CASTSGGTVNTEAFF
CDR3nt: TGTGCCAGCACCTCTGGGGGGACAGTGAACACTGAAGCTTTCTTT
j_gene: TRBJ1-1
abundance: -
len: 15
d_gene: TRBD1
v_gene: TRBV5-4

CDR3aa: CAWNGGKAYNEQFF
CDR3nt: TGTGCCTGGAACGGCGGGAAGGCCTACAATGAGCAGTTCTTC
j_gene: TRBJ2-1
abundance: -
len: 14
d_gene: -
v_gene: TRBV30

CDR3aa: CASSSYRTGESETQYF
CDR3nt: TGTGCCAGCAGTTCATATCGGACAGGGGAATCGGAGACCCAGTACTTC
j_gene: TRBJ2-5
abundance: -
len: 16
d_gene: TRBD1
v_gene: TRBV28

CDR3aa: CSVEGTSGRAYNEQFF
CDR3nt: TGCAGCGTTGAAGGGACTAGCGGGAGGGCCTACAATGAGCAGTTCTTC
j_gene: TRBJ2-1
abundance: -
len: 16
d_gene: TRBD2
v_gene: TRBV29-1

CDR3aa: CASSQDVATSRYVQYF
CDR3nt: TGTGCCAGCAGCCAAGATGTGGCGACTAGCCGGTACGTTCAGTACTTC
j_gene: TRBJ2-4
abundance: -
len: 16
d_gene: TRBD2
v_gene: TRBV4-2

CDR3aa: CASSYGYGANVLTF
CDR3nt: TGTGCCAGCAGTTACGGGTATGGGGCCAACGTCCTGACCTTC
j_gene: TRBJ2-6
abundance: -
len: 14
d_gene: -
v_gene: TRBV6-5

CDR3aa: CASSQAGGKGISEQYF
CDR3nt: TGCGCCAGCAGCCAAGCGGGGGGGAAGGGTATCAGCGAGCAGTACTTC
j_gene: TRBJ2-7
abundance: -
len: 16
d_gene: TRBD2
v_gene: TRBV4-1

CDR3aa: CASSTDQTSGRYEQYF
CDR3nt: TGCGCCAGCTCCACCGACCAGACTAGCGGGAGGTACGAGCAGTACTTC
j_gene: TRBJ2-7
abundance: -
len: 16
d_gene: TRBD2
v_gene: TRBV5-1

CDR3aa: CAWSRTGRDSEAFF
CDR3nt: TGTGCCTGGAGTAGGACAGGGCGCGACTCTGAAGCTTTCTTT
j_gene: TRBJ1-1
abundance: -
len: 14
d_gene: TRBD1
v_gene: TRBV30

CDR3aa: CASSLAGTGGGGYTF
CDR3nt: TGTGCCAGCAGCTTAGCCGGGACAGGGGGCGGAGGCTACACCTTC
j_gene: TRBJ1-2
abundance: -
len: 15
d_gene: TRBD1
v_gene: TRBV7-9

CDR3aa: CASSFGQTDTQYF
CDR3nt: TGTGCCAGCAGCTTCGGACAGACAGATACGCAGTATTTT
j_gene: TRBJ2-3
abundance: -
len: 13
d_gene: -
v_gene: TRBV5-6

CDR3aa: CAWSPAGYEQYF
CDR3nt: TGTGCCTGGAGTCCGGCAGGCTACGAGCAGTACTTC
j_gene: TRBJ2-7
abundance: few
len: 12
d_gene: -
v_gene: TRBV30